This T cell receptor beta chain was obtained from a study of cytomegalovirus exposure and HLA in healthy donors. Study observations and caveats: The classifier reportedly diagnosed cytomegalovirus status with high sensitivity and specificity. TCR beta chain V- and J-gene trimming was linked, in a later analysis, to a missense variant in DCLRE1C. A few V segments could not be told apart, such as TRBV6-2 and TRBV6-3, and were left out. Later analysis identified several of the most significant clusters that appeared linked to common viral pathogens.

CDR1 is MNHNS, CDR2 SASEGT, per germline. The CDR3 loop spans 13 amino acids. Unmatched junction bases numbered 5, after V lost 7 bases and J lost 8 bases. About this clone itself: Its antigen is currently unknown.

PCR involved 60 Vbeta and 13 Jbeta primers. The repertoire was sequenced with immunoSEQ multiplex PCR; TCRdb's copy has only in-frame clones and lacks some. This sample has about 130,000 clones; 17% occur once, and the top ten carry about 3.1%. The material sequenced was PBMCs. This TCR came from a female donor in good health and CMV-seropositive. This chain joins TRBV6-1 and TRBJ1-6, with 7 positions matching TRBD1. Here the CDR3 DNA reads TGTGCCAGCATGAGACAGGGCGATTCACCCCTCCACTTT. Residues: CASMRQGDSPLHF.